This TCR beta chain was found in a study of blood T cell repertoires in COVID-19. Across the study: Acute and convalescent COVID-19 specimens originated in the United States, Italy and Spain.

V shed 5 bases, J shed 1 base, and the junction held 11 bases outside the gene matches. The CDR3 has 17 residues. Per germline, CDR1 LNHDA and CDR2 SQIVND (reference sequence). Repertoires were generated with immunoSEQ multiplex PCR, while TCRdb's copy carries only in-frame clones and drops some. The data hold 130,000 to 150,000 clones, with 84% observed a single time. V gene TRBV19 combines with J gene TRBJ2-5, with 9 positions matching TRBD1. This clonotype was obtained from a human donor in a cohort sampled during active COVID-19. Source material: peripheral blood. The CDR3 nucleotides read TGTGCCAGTAGTCGACCCCGGGGGACAGGGCTCCAAGAGACCCAGTACTTC. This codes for CASSRPRGTGLQETQYF.